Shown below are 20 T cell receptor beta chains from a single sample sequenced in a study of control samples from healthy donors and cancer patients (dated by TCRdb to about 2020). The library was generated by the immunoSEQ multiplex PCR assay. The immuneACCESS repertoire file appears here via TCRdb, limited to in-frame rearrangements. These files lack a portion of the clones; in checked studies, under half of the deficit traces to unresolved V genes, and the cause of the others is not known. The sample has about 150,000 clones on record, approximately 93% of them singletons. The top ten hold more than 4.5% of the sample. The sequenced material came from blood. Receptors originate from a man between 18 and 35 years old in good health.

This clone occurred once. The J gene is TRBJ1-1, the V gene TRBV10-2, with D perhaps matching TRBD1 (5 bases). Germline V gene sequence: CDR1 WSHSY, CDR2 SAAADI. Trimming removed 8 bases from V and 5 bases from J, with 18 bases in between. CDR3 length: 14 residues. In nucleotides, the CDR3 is TGCGCCAGCGTACCGGGGGTTGGGGGGACTGAAGCTTTCTTT. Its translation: CASVPGVGGTEAFF.

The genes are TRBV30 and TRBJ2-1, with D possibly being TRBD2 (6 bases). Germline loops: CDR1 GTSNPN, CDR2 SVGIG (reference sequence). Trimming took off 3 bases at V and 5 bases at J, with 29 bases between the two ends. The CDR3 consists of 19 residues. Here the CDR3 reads CAWRSRRGPPFRADNEQFF. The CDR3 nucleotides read TGTGCCTGGAGATCAAGGAGGGGCCCCCCTTTCCGGGCAGACAATGAGCAGTTCTTC.

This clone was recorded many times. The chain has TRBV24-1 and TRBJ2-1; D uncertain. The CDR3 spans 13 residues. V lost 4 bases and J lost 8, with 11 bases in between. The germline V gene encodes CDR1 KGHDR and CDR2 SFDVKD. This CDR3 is CATSEPSQDEQFF. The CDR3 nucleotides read TGTGCCACCAGTGAGCCATCTCAGGATGAGCAGTTCTTC.

The CDR3 nucleotides read TGCGCCAGCAGCTTGAGGGTGAACACTGAAGCTTTCTTT. Protein product: CASSLRVNTEAFF. This chain uses TRBV10-2 with TRBJ1-1; no firm D call. Germline lookup yields CDR1 WSHSY and CDR2 SAAADI. This CDR3 comprises 13 residues. Trimming removed 6 bases at V and 0 bases at J, with 8 bases between.

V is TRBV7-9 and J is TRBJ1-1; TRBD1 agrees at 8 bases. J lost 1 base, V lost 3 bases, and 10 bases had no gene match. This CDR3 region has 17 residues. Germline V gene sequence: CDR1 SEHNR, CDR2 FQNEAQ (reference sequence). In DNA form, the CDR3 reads TGTGCCAGCAGCTTCTCCCAGACAGGGGCGAGGAACACTGAAGCTTTCTTT. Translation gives CASSFSQTGARNTEAFF.

The CDR3 nucleotides read TGTGCCAGCAGCCAGAGGAACGGGAACGCAAACTATGGCTACACCTTC. It codes for CASSQRNGNANYGYTF. The chain employs TRBV11-3 and TRBJ1-2; D ambiguous. The V end lost 5 bases, the J end lost 2 bases, and 18 bases lay between the germline ends. CDR3 length equals 16 residues. The V gene's germline CDR1 is SGHNT and CDR2 YENEEA.

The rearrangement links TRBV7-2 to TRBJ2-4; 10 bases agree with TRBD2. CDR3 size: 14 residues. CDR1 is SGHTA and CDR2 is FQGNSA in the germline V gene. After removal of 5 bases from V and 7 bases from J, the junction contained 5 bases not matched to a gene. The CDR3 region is CASSLSGGQNIQYF. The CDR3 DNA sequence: TGTGCCAGCAGCCTTAGCGGGGGGCAGAACATTCAGTACTTC.

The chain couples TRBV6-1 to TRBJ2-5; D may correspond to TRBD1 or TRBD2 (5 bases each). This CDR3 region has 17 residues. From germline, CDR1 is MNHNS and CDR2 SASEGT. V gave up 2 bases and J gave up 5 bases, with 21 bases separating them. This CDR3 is CASSELAGREIWETQYF. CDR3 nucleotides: TGTGCCAGCAGTGAACTCGCCGGCAGGGAGATTTGGGAGACCCAGTACTTC.

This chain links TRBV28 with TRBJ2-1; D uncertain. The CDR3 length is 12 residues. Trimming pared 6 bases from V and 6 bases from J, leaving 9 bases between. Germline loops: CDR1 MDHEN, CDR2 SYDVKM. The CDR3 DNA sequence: TGTGCCAGCAGCGAGTACGGCAATGAGCAGTTCTTC. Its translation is CASSEYGNEQFF.

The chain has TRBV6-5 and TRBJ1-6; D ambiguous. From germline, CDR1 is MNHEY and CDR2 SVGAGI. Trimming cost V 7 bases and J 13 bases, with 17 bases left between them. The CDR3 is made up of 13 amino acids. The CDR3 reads CASIHNSGYPLHF. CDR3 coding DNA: TGTGCCAGCATCCATAACAGCGGCTACCCCCTCCACTTT.

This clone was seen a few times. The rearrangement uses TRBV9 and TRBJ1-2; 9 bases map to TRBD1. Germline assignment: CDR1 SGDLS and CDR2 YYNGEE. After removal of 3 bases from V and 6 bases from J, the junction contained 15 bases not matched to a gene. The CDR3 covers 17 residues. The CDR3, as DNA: TGTGCCAGCAGCGCCCCCCGGGACAGGGCACCGGAGGATGGCTACACCTTC. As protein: CASSAPRDRAPEDGYTF. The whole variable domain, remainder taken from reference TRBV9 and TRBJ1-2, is DSGVTQTPKHLITATGQRVTLRCSPRSGDLSVYWYQQSLDQGLQFLIQYYNGEERAKGNILERFSAQQFPDLHSELNLSSLELGDSALYFCASSAPRDRAPEDGYTFGSGTRLTVV.

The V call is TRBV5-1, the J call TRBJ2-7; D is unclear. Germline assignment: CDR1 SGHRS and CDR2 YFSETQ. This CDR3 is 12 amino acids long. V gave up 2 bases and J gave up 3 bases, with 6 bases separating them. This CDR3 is CASSLSDYEQYF. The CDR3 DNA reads TGCGCCAGCAGCTTATCCGACTACGAGCAGTACTTC. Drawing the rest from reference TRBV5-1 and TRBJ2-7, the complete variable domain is KAGVTQTPRYLIKTRGQQVTLSCSPISGHRSVSWYQQTPGQGLQFLFEYFSETQRNKGNFPGRFSGRQFSNSRSEMNVSTLELGDSALYLCASSLSDYEQYFGPGTRLTVT.

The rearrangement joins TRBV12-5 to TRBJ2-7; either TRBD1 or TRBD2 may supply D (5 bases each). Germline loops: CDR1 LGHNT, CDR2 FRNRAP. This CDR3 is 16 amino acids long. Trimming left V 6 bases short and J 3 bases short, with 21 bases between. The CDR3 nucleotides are TGTGCTAGTGGCCCAACCCGACCGGGACCGCGCTACGAGCAGTACTTC. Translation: CASGPTRPGPRYEQYF.

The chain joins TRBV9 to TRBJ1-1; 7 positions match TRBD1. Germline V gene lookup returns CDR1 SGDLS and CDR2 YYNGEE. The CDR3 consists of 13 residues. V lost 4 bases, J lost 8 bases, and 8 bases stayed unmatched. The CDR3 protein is CASSSSPDREAFF. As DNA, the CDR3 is TGTGCCAGCAGCTCATCGCCGGACAGGGAAGCTTTCTTT.

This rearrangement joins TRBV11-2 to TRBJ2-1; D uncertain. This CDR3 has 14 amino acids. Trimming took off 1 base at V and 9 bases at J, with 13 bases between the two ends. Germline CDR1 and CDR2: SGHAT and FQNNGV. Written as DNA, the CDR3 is TGTGCCAGCAGCTTAGGTGGTGAACACAGTGAGCAGTTCTTC. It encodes CASSLGGEHSEQFF.

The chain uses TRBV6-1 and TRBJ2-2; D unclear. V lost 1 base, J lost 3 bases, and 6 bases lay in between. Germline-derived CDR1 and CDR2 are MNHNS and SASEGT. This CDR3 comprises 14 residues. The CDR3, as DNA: TGTGCCAGCAGTGAAGGTTGGGACACCGGGGAGCTGTTTTTT. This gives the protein CASSEGWDTGELFF.

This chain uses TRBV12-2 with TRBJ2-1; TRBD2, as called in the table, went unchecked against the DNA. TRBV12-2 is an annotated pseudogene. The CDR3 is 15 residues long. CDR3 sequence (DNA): TGTGCAAGTCGCTTAGTAGCGGGGGGGCCCAATGAGCAGTTCTTC. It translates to CASRLVAGGPNEQFF.

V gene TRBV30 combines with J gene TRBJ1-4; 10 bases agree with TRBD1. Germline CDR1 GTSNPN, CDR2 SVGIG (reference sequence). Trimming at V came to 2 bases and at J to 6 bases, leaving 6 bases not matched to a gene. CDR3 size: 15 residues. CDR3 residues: CAWSTLGTGDEKLFF. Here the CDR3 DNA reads TGTGCCTGGAGTACCCTAGGGACAGGGGATGAAAAACTGTTTTTT.

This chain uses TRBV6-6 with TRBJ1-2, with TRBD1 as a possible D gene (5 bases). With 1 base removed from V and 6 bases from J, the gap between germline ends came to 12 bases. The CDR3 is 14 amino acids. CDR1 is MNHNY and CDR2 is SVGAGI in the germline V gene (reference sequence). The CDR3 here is CASSYYRDSNGYTF. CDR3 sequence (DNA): TGTGCCAGCAGTTACTATCGGGACTCAAATGGCTACACCTTC.

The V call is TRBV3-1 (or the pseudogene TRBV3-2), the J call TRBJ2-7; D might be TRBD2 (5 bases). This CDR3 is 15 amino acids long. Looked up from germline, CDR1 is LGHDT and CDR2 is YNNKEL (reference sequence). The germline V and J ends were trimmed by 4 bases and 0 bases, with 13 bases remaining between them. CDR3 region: CASSLGLQSSYEQYF. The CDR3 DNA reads TGTGCCAGCAGCCTCGGACTGCAAAGCTCCTACGAGCAGTACTTC.